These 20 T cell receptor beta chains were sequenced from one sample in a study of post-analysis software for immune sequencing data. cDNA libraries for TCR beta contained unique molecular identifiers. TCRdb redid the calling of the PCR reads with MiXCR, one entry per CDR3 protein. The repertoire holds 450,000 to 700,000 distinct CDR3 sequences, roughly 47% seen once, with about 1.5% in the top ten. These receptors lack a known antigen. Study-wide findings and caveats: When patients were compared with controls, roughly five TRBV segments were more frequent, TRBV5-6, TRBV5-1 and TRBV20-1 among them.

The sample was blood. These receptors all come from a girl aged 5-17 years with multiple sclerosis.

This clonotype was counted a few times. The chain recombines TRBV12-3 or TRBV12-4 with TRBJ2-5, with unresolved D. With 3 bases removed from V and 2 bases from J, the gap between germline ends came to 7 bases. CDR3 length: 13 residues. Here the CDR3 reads CASSLSEQETQYF. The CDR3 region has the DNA TGTGCCAGCAGTTTGTCAGAACAAGAGACCCAGTACTTC.

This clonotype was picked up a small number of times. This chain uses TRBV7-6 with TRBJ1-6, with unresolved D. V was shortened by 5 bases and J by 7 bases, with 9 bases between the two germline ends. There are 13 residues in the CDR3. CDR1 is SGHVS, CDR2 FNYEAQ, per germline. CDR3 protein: CASSPDMNSPLHF. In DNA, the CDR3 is TGTGCCAGCAGCCCCGATATGAATTCACCCCTCCACTTT.

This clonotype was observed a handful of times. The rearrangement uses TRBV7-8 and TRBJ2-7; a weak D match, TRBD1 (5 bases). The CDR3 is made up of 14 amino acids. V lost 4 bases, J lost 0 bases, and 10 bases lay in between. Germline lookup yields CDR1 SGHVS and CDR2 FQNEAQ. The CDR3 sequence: CASSSTVSSYEQYF. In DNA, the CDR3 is TGTGCCAGCAGCTCGACAGTGAGCTCCTACGAGCAGTACTTC.

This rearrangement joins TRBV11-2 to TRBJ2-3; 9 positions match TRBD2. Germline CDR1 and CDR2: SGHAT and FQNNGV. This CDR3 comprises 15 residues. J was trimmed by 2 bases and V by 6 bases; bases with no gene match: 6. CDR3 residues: CASRRLAVLTDTQYF. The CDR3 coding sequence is TGTGCCAGCAGACGACTAGCGGTCCTCACAGATACGCAGTATTTT.

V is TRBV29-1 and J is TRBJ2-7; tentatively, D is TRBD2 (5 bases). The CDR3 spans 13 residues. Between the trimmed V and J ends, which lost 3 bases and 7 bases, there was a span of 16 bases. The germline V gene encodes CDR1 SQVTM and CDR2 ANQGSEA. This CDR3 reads CSVDLGRGREQYF. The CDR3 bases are TGCAGCGTTGATTTAGGGAGAGGACGGGAGCAGTACTTC.

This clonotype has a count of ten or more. In DNA form, the CDR3 reads TGTGCCAGCAGTTTAAGGGGCCGGAACACTGAAGCTTTCTTT. As protein: CASSLRGRNTEAFF. The chain couples TRBV12-3 or TRBV12-4 to TRBJ1-1; possible D gene TRBD1, 5 bases. This CDR3 is 14 amino acids long. The V end was cut by 2 bases, the J end by 1 base, with 8 bases between.

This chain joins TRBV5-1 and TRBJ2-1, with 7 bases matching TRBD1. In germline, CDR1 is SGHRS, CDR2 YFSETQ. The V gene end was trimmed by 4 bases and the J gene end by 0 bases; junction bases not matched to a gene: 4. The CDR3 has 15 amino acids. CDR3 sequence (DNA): TGCGCCAGCAGCATCACAGGGGTCTCCTACAATGAGCAGTTCTTC. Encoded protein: CASSITGVSYNEQFF.

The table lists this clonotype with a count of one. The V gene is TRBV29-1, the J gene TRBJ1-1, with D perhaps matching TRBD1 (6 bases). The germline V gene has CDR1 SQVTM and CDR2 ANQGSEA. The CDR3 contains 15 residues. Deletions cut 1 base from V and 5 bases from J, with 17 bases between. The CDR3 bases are TGCAGCGTTGAAGTCAGGGGCAGGGTCCGTACTGAAGCTTTCTTT. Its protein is CSVEVRGRVRTEAFF. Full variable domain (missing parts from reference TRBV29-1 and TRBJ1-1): SAVISQKPSRDICQRGTSLTIQCQVDSQVTMMFWYRQQPGQSLTLIATANQGSEATYESGFVIDKFPISRPNLTFSTLTVSNMSPEDSSIYLCSVEVRGRVRTEAFFGQGTRLTVV.

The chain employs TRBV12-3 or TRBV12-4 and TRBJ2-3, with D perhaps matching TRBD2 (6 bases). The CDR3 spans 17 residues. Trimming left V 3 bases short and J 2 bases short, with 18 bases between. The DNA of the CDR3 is TGTGCCAGCAGTTTGGCAGGGAGGTTCACGTTCACAGATACGCAGTATTTT. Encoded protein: CASSLAGRFTFTDTQYF.

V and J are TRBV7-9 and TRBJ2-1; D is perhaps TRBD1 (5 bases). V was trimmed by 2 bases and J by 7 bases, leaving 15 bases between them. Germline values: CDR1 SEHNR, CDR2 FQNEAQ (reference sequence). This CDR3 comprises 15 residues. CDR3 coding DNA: TGTGCCAGCAGCTTATTGCCCTCGACAGAGAATGAGCAGTTCTTC. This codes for CASSLLPSTENEQFF.

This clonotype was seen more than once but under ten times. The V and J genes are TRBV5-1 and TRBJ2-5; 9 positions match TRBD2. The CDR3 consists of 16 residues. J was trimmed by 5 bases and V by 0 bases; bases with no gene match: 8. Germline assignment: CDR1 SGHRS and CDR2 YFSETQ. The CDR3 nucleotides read TGCGCCAGCAGCTTGGCTTCTAGCGGGATGGGGGAGACCCAGTACTTC. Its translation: CASSLASSGMGETQYF.

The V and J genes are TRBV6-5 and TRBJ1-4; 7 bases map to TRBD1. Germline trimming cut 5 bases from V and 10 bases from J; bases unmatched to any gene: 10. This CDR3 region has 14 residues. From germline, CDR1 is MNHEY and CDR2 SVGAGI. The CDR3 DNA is TGTGCCAGCAGTGTAACAGGGGAGGGTGGAAAACTGTTTTTT. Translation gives CASSVTGEGGKLFF.

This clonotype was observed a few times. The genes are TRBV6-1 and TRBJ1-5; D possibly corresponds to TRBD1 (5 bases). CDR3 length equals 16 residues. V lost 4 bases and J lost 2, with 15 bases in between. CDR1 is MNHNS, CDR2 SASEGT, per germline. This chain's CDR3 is CASSVGGAYGNQPQHF. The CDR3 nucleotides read TGTGCCAGCAGTGTAGGAGGGGCTTACGGCAATCAGCCCCAGCATTTT.

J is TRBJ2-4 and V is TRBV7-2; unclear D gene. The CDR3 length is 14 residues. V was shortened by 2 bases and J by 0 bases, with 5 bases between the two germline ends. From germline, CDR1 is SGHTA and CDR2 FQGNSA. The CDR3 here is CASSLSEAKNIQYF. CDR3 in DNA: TGTGCCAGCAGCTTATCCGAAGCCAAAAACATTCAGTACTTC.

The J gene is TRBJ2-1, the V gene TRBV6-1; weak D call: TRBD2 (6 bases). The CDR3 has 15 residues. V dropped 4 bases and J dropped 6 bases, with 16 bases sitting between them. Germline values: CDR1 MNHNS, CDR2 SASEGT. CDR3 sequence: CASSGFSWRANEQFF. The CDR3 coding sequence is TGTGCCAGCAGTGGATTCAGTTGGAGGGCCAATGAGCAGTTCTTC.

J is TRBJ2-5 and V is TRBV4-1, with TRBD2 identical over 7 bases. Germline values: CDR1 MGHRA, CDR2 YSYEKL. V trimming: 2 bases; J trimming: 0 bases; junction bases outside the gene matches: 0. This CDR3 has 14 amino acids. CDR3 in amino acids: CASSQLADQETQYF. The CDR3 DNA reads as TGCGCCAGCAGCCAACTAGCGGACCAAGAGACCCAGTACTTC.

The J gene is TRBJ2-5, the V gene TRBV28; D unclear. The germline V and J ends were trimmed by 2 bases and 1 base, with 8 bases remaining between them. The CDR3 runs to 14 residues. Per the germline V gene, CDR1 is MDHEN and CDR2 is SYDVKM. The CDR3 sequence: CASSLSYSQETQYF. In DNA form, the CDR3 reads TGTGCCAGCAGTTTAAGTTACAGCCAAGAGACCCAGTACTTC. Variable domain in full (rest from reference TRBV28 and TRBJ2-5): DVKVTQSSRYLVKRTGEKVFLECVQDMDHENMFWYRQDPGLGLRLIYFSYDVKMKEKGDIPEGYSVSREKKERFSLILESASTNQTSMYLCASSLSYSQETQYFGPGTRLLVL.

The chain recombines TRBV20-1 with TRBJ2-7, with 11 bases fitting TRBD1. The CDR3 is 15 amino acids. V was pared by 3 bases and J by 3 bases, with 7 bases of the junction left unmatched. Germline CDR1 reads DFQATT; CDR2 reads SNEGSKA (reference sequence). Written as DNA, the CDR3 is TGCAGTGCTAGGACTCCCGGGACAGGGGGCTACGAGCAGTACTTC. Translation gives CSARTPGTGGYEQYF.

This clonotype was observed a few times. The CDR3 loop is CASSSRGRGSYNEQFF. The CDR3 nucleotides are TGTGCCAGCAGTTCGAGGGGTCGGGGCTCCTACAATGAGCAGTTCTTC. The V gene is TRBV27, the J gene TRBJ2-1; D tentatively fits TRBD1 or TRBD2 (5 bases each). The germline CDR1 and CDR2 sequences are MNHEY and SMNVEV (reference sequence). The CDR3 runs to 16 residues. The V end was cut by 4 bases, the J end by 0 bases, with 13 bases between.

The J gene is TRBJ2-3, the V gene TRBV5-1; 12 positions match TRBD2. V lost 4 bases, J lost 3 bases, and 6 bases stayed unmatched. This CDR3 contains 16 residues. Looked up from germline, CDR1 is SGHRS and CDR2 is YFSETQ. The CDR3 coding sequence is TGCGCCAGCAGCCCTTCGGGACTAGCGGGTACAGATACGCAGTATTTT. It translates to CASSPSGLAGTDTQYF.